This TCR beta chain was sequenced in a study of T cell responses to AZD1222 COVID-19 vaccine. To note about this clone: Its matching antigen is unknown.

Only in-frame clones appear in the TCRdb table, and some are missing; sequencing was by immunoSEQ multiplex PCR. The sample shows about 170,000 clones, approximately 95% of them seen only once. Study-wide findings and caveats: Spike-specific TCR breadth and depth rose after two AZD1222 doses. Close to half of spike-specific TCRs reportedly recognize unmutated variant regions. Mapped onto spike, vaccine-associated CD4 TCRs spanned it and were dominant at 160-218 and 743-854.

This sample comprised peripheral blood, obtained on day 0 of AZD1222 vaccination. This clonotype was sampled from an adult in good health.

The CDR3 protein is CASSPTGGSTNEKLFF. The CDR3 DNA follows: TGCGCCAGCAGCCCCACGGGGGGATCGACTAATGAAAAACTGTTTTTT. The rearrangement uses TRBV4-1 and TRBJ1-4; a weak D match, TRBD1 (5 bases). V dropped 4 bases and J dropped 2 bases, with 14 bases sitting between them. CDR3 length: 16 residues. Germline CDR1 and CDR2: MGHRA and YSYEKL.